Shown below are 30 T cell receptor beta chains from a single sample sequenced in a study of OX40 agonist ivuxolimab in advanced cancers. Repertoires were generated with immunoSEQ multiplex PCR, while TCRdb's copy carries only in-frame clones and drops some. The sample comprises about 87,000 clones, 87% of which are singletons, and about 1.5% rests with the top ten. The sample was CD4+ or CD8+ T cells sorted from blood, taken in a trial of the OX40 agonist ivuxolimab. The receptors here all came from an adult with an advanced solid tumor such as melanoma, head and neck, liver or kidney cancer.

The chain is built from TRBV19 and TRBJ1-6, with TRBD1 matching 10 bases. V shed 6 bases and J 10 bases; nucleotides not matched to a gene: 9. Germline CDR1 and CDR2: LNHDA and SQIVND (reference sequence). This CDR3 has 15 amino acids. As DNA, the CDR3 is TGTGCCAGTAGCCAAGACAGGGGGCGAGGATCACCCCTCCACTTT. Translated: CASSQDRGRGSPLHF.

The chain is built from TRBV4-3 and TRBJ1-2; TRBD1 might be the D (6 bases). This CDR3 spans 18 amino acids. The germline CDR1 and CDR2 sequences are LGHNA and YSLEER. The V and J ends lost 0 bases and 2 bases respectively, with 19 bases between them. In DNA, the CDR3 is TGCGCCAGCAGCCAAGAGGGGCCAAGGGGGAGAGGGAACTATGGCTACACCTTC. Translating gives CASSQEGPRGRGNYGYTF.

The CDR3 DNA follows: TGTGCCAGCAGCGAGGAGACAGTCCGTTTGGGATCCTATAATTCACCCCTCCACTTT. Translating gives CASSEETVRLGSYNSPLHF. V gene TRBV9 combines with J gene TRBJ1-6, with a weak D call TRBD1 (5 bases). The germline CDR1 and CDR2 sequences are SGDLS and YYNGEE. The CDR3 is made up of 19 amino acids. V lost 3 bases, J lost 1 base, and 20 bases lay in between. The variable domain in full, completed from reference TRBV9 and TRBJ1-6, reads DSGVTQTPKHLITATGQRVTLRCSPRSGDLSVYWYQQSLDQGLQFLIQYYNGEERAKGNILERFSAQQFPDLHSELNLSSLELGDSALYFCASSEETVRLGSYNSPLHFGNGTRLTVT.

In its sample, this clone was seen once. J is TRBJ1-4 and V is TRBV7-9; TRBD1 is a possible D gene (6 bases). V lost 2 bases, J lost 12 bases, and 13 bases lay in between. The germline V gene has CDR1 SEHNR and CDR2 FQNEAQ (reference sequence). The CDR3 contains 13 residues. Written as DNA, the CDR3 is TGTGCCAGCAGCTTAAGGGACACCGAGGAACTGTTTTTT. The encoded protein is CASSLRDTEELFF.

V and J are TRBV5-6 and TRBJ1-4; TRBD1 is a possible D gene (5 bases). Trimming removed 5 bases from V and 6 bases from J, with 17 bases in between. This CDR3 is 15 amino acids long. CDR1 is SGHDT and CDR2 is YYEEEE in the germline V gene. The CDR3 DNA follows: TGTGCCAGCAGTACCTACGGCTGGGGGGATGAAAAACTGTTTTTT. Its protein product is CASSTYGWGDEKLFF.

This clone was counted ten times or more. This chain joins TRBV27 and TRBJ2-7, with 13 nucleotides matching TRBD2. The trim removed 6 bases at V and 2 bases at J, leaving 10 bases unmatched. Germline CDR1 and CDR2: MNHEY and SMNVEV (reference sequence). The CDR3 has 17 residues. The CDR3 DNA sequence: TGTGCCAGCAGCATTACTAGCGGGAGGGGACGGCCCTACGAGCAGTACTTC. Amino acid sequence: CASSITSGRGRPYEQYF.

This chain joins TRBV4-1 and TRBJ1-2, with D possibly being TRBD1 (6 bases). V was trimmed by 2 bases and J by 4 bases, leaving 14 bases between them. The CDR3 runs to 15 residues. CDR1 and CDR2 from the germline V gene are MGHRA and YSYEKL. The CDR3 loop reads CASSQPGTPPYGYTF. Here the CDR3 DNA reads TGCGCCAGCAGCCAACCCGGGACACCCCCCTATGGCTACACCTTC.

The V gene is TRBV7-9, the J gene TRBJ2-1; 9 nucleotides agree with TRBD1. The CDR3 is 16 residues long. From germline, CDR1 is SEHNR and CDR2 FQNEAQ (reference sequence). Germline trimming cut 5 bases from V and 3 bases from J; bases unmatched to any gene: 8. The CDR3: CASSGDRAGYYNEQFF. The DNA of the CDR3 is TGTGCCAGCAGCGGGGACAGGGCAGGGTACTACAATGAGCAGTTCTTC.

The chain couples TRBV6-6 to TRBJ2-4; D gene ambiguous. From germline, CDR1 is MNHNY and CDR2 SVGAGI (reference sequence). Trimming took 4 bases from V and 5 from J, leaving 3 bases between them. The CDR3 is 11 amino acids. Written as DNA, the CDR3 is TGTGCCAGCAGTTCCCAAAACATTCAGTACTTC. Its protein product is CASSSQNIQYF.

This clone came up once. The chain uses TRBV4-3 and TRBJ2-1; D possibly corresponds to TRBD2 (5 bases). The CDR3 has 16 amino acids. V lost 0 bases to trimming and J lost 0 bases, with 9 bases between them. Germline CDR1 is LGHNA and CDR2 is YSLEER. CDR3 DNA sequence: TGCGCCAGCAGCCAAGAGCCAGCGGCCTCCTACAATGAGCAGTTCTTC. Translation: CASSQEPAASYNEQFF.

The chain links TRBV19 to TRBJ1-2; 10 positions agree with TRBD1. J gave up 4 bases and V 6 bases, and 5 bases lay outside the gene matches. Germline CDR1 and CDR2: LNHDA and SQIVND (reference sequence). There are 14 residues in the CDR3. The CDR3 DNA sequence: TGTGCCAGTAGCCCTGGACAGGGGGGCTATGGCTACACCTTC. The encoded protein is CASSPGQGGYGYTF.

The chain combines TRBV2 with TRBJ1-5; 12 nucleotides line up with TRBD1. Germline trimming cut 8 bases from V and 6 bases from J; bases unmatched to any gene: 8. Per the germline V gene, CDR1 is SNHLY and CDR2 is FYNNEI. This CDR3 has 15 residues. The CDR3 protein is CASLGGQGAGQPQHF. In DNA, the CDR3 is TGTGCCAGCCTAGGGGGACAGGGGGCCGGTCAGCCCCAGCATTTT.

The V and J genes are TRBV15 and TRBJ2-5; TRBD1 aligns across 10 bases. Germline V gives CDR1 LNHNV, CDR2 YYDKDF (reference sequence). This CDR3 contains 14 residues. V trimming: 3 bases; J trimming: 5 bases; junction bases outside the gene matches: 3. CDR3 in amino acids: CATSRDRGGETQYF. For the CDR3, the DNA is TGTGCCACCAGCAGGGACAGGGGGGGGGAGACCCAGTACTTC.

This clone was seen more than once but under ten times. The gene calls are TRBV14 and TRBJ2-2; D not resolved. The CDR3 is made up of 15 amino acids. V lost 4 bases, J lost 5 bases, and 14 bases lay in between. Germline CDR1 reads SGHDN; CDR2 reads FVKESK. Written as DNA, the CDR3 is TGTGCCAGCAGCCCCTCTTTGACCTGGACCGGGGAGCTGTTTTTT. It codes for CASSPSLTWTGELFF.

The chain combines TRBV6-5 with TRBJ2-7, with 9 bases lining up with TRBD2. The trim removed 6 bases at V and 5 bases at J, leaving 5 bases unmatched. In germline, CDR1 is MNHEY, CDR2 SVGAGI. CDR3 length: 13 amino acids. For the CDR3, the DNA is TGTGCCAGCAGGCGGGGGGGCCTGAACGAGCAGTACTTC. This translates into CASRRGGLNEQYF.

The J gene is TRBJ2-1, the V gene TRBV19; TRBD2 is a possible D gene (6 bases). Germline V CDR1 and CDR2: LNHDA, SQIVND (reference sequence). The length of the CDR3 is 15 residues. V lost 4 bases, J lost 4 bases, and 14 bases lay in between. The CDR3 DNA follows: TGTGCCAGTAGTACGGGGAGGAGGGATTACAATGAGCAGTTCTTC. Translated: CASSTGRRDYNEQFF.

V and J are TRBV5-5 and TRBJ2-7, with 8 bases fitting TRBD1. The CDR3 is 14 amino acids. Germline V gene sequence: CDR1 SGHKS, CDR2 YYEKEE (reference sequence). J was trimmed by 5 bases and V by 4 bases; bases with no gene match: 8. CDR3 in DNA: TGTGCCAGCAGCCTAGCGACAGGGGCCCACGAGCAGTACTTC. The encoded protein is CASSLATGAHEQYF.

This sequence joins TRBV18 and TRBJ2-6, with 9 positions matching TRBD1. The ends lost 2 bases at V and 0 bases at J; junction bases unmatched: 5. CDR3 size: 18 residues. The V gene's germline CDR1 is KGHSH and CDR2 LQKENI. CDR3 coding DNA: TGTGCCAGCTCACCAACAGGGGGCTCGCCCTCTGGGGCCAACGTCCTGACTTTC. Amino acid sequence: CASSPTGGSPSGANVLTF.

This clone was found once. The rearrangement joins TRBV7-8 to TRBJ2-7; TRBD2 matches 14 bases. The germline CDR1 and CDR2 sequences are SGHVS and FQNEAQ. After removal of 0 bases from V and 6 bases from J, the junction contained 7 bases not matched to a gene. CDR3 length equals 17 residues. The CDR3 loop reads CASSLARGLAGGGEQYF. The CDR3 region has the DNA TGTGCCAGCAGCTTAGCGCGAGGACTAGCGGGAGGCGGCGAGCAGTACTTC. The whole variable domain, filled in from reference TRBV7-8 and TRBJ2-7, reads GAGVSQSPRYKVAKRGQDVALRCDPISGHVSLFWYQQALGQGPEFLTYFQNEAQLDKSGLPSDRFFAERPEGSVSTLKIQRTQQEDSAVYLCASSLARGLAGGGEQYFGPGTRLTVT.

The chain recombines TRBV5-8 with TRBJ1-5; TRBD1 aligns across 10 bases. The germline V gene encodes CDR1 SGHTS and CDR2 YDEGEE. V shed 3 bases and J 6 bases; nucleotides not matched to a gene: 9. The CDR3 contains 16 residues. The CDR3 DNA is TGTGCCAGCAGCTATTCGGTGGGACAGGGGTTTCAGCCCCAGCATTTT. Its translation is CASSYSVGQGFQPQHF. Looking up the rest from reference TRBV5-8 and TRBJ1-5 gives the full variable domain: EAGVTQSPTHLIKTRGQQATLRCSPISGHTSVYWYQQALGLGLQFLLWYDEGEERNRGNFPPRFSGRQFPNYSSELNVNALELEDSALYLCASSYSVGQGFQPQHFGDGTRLSIL.

The genes are TRBV30 and TRBJ2-7, with TRBD1 matching 10 bases. The CDR3 runs 16 residues. The junction had 9 bases not matched to a gene; V was cut back by 0 bases and J by 4 bases. Germline V gene data show CDR1 as GTSNPN and CDR2 as SVGIG (reference sequence). The CDR3 reads CAWSVDRGPGSYEQYF. The DNA of the CDR3 is TGTGCCTGGAGTGTTGACAGGGGGCCAGGATCGTACGAGCAGTACTTC.

The V call is TRBV13, the J call TRBJ1-1; 8 bases map to TRBD1. The CDR3 has 17 amino acids. Germline loops: CDR1 PRHDT, CDR2 FYEKMQ (reference sequence). Trimming took 0 bases from V and 7 from J; bases not matched to a gene: 13. The CDR3 loop is CASSLGGQAMGYSEAFF. The CDR3 DNA reads as TGTGCCAGCAGCTTAGGGGGACAGGCGATGGGGTATAGTGAAGCTTTCTTT.

The rearrangement joins TRBV7-2 to TRBJ2-3; D not resolved. Germline CDR1 SGHTA, CDR2 FQGNSA. The CDR3 runs to 13 residues. V gave up 4 bases and J gave up 5 bases, with 10 bases separating them. The CDR3 DNA reads TGTGCCAGCAGCTCCGGGTCCGGAGATACGCAGTATTTT. It translates to CASSSGSGDTQYF. Full variable domain (rest looked up from reference TRBV7-2 and TRBJ2-3): GAGVSQSPSNKVTEKGKDVELRCDPISGHTALYWYRQSLGQGLEFLIYFQGNSAPDKSGLPSDRFSAERTGGSVSTLTIQRTQQEDSAVYLCASSSGSGDTQYFGPGTRLTVL.

This chain links TRBV10-3 with TRBJ2-6, with D perhaps assigned TRBD1 or TRBD2 (5 bases each). The V gene's germline CDR1 is ENHRY and CDR2 SYGVKD. This CDR3 is built from 16 residues. V lost 11 bases and J 4 bases, leaving 21 bases between the germline ends. The CDR3 DNA reads as TGTGCCGTCAAAGGGCCCGGGACGGGGGGGGCCAACGTCCTGACTTTC. Translating gives CAVKGPGTGGANVLTF.

In nucleotides, the CDR3 is TGTGCCAGCAGCAACTGGGGTACGAACACCGGGGAGCTGTTTTTT. This encodes CASSNWGTNTGELFF. This chain connects TRBV11-1 to TRBJ2-2; no clear D. The germline V gene has CDR1 SGHAT and CDR2 FQDESV (reference sequence). This CDR3 region has 15 residues. V was shortened by 5 bases and J by 0 bases, with 10 bases between the two germline ends.

This chain links TRBV5-1 with TRBJ2-7; D is perhaps TRBD1 (5 bases). Between the trimmed V and J ends, which lost 2 bases and 4 bases, there was a span of 16 bases. This CDR3 spans 15 amino acids. Per germline, CDR1 SGHRS and CDR2 YFSETQ. The CDR3 sequence: CASSFGARSLYEQYF. CDR3 nucleotides: TGCGCCAGCAGCTTTGGGGCACGGTCTTTGTACGAGCAGTACTTC. Filled out from reference TRBV5-1 and TRBJ2-7, the complete variable domain reads KAGVTQTPRYLIKTRGQQVTLSCSPISGHRSVSWYQQTPGQGLQFLFEYFSETQRNKGNFPGRFSGRQFSNSRSEMNVSTLELGDSALYLCASSFGARSLYEQYFGPGTRLTVT.

The J gene is TRBJ1-5, the V gene TRBV6-6; 7 nucleotides agree with TRBD1. Germline lookup yields CDR1 MNHNY and CDR2 SVGAGI (reference sequence). J gave up 3 bases and V 0 bases, and 5 bases lay outside the gene matches. This CDR3 has 16 amino acids. CDR3 nucleotide sequence: TGTGCCAGCAGTTACTCGACAGGGATTGACAATCAGCCCCAGCATTTT. Residues: CASSYSTGIDNQPQHF.

The chain has TRBV29-1 and TRBJ2-1; 7 nucleotides match TRBD2. The CDR3 runs 14 residues. The V segment lost 4 bases and the J segment 5 bases; nucleotides outside the gene matches: 8. Germline CDR1 and CDR2: SQVTM and ANQGSEA. The CDR3, as DNA: TGCAGCGTTGGAGGGACTAATCTCGACAATGAGCAGTTCTTC. This codes for CSVGGTNLDNEQFF.

The gene calls are TRBV5-6 and TRBJ2-5; TRBD1 agrees at 10 bases. The length of the CDR3 is 14 residues. The ends lost 4 bases at V and 4 bases at J; junction bases unmatched: 4. Germline V gene lookup returns CDR1 SGHDT and CDR2 YYEEEE. The CDR3 nucleotides are TGTGCCAGCAGCCCTGGGACAGGGGTAGAGACCCAGTACTTC. This translates into CASSPGTGVETQYF.

This chain connects TRBV7-2 to TRBJ2-4; tentatively, D is TRBD1 or TRBD2 (5 bases each). The length of the CDR3 is 17 residues. V was cut by 1 base and J by 6 bases, with 19 bases left in between. Looked up from germline, CDR1 is SGHTA and CDR2 is FQGNSA. CDR3: CASSLGDRSRPPNIQYF. As DNA, the CDR3 is TGTGCCAGCAGCTTAGGGGACCGCAGTCGGCCTCCAAACATTCAGTACTTC.